The 29 T cell receptor beta chains below all came from one sample that was sequenced in a study of blood T cell repertoires in COVID-19. Assay: immunoSEQ multiplex PCR; the TCRdb copy retains only in-frame clones and omits some. The sample shows a few hundred thousand clones, around 88% of them seen only once. Sequenced input: peripheral blood. The receptors originated from a woman aged 45-65 years with acute or convalescent COVID-19.

This clone occurred a few times. Other DNA sequences within the sample encode an identical CDR3. The chain recombines TRBV19 with TRBJ2-2; 11 bases are shared with TRBD1. Germline V gene sequence: CDR1 LNHDA, CDR2 SQIVND (reference sequence). The CDR3 runs 16 residues. Losses at the gene ends were 5 bases for V and 4 bases for J; bases not matched to a gene: 6. As DNA, the CDR3 is TGTGCCAGTAGTTCAGGACAGGGGGCTGGCACCGGGGAGCTGTTTTTT. It encodes CASSSGQGAGTGELFF.

The V call is TRBV7-9, the J call TRBJ1-1; 8 positions agree with TRBD1. V lost 5 bases, J lost 4 bases, and 6 bases stayed unmatched. This CDR3 contains 14 residues. Germline V gives CDR1 SEHNR, CDR2 FQNEAQ (reference sequence). The DNA for the CDR3 is TGTGCCAGCAGCCCTCCAACAGGGGGCACTGAAGCTTTCTTT. This encodes CASSPPTGGTEAFF. Variable domain in full (rest from reference TRBV7-9 and TRBJ1-1): DTGVSQNPRHKITKRGQNVTFRCDPISEHNRLYWYRQTLGQGPEFLTYFQNEAQLEKSRLLSDRFSAERPKGSFSTLEIQRTEQGDSAMYLCASSPPTGGTEAFFGQGTRLTVV.

The chain couples TRBV7-2 to TRBJ2-1; perhaps TRBD2 as D (6 bases). The CDR3 is made up of 16 amino acids. Per germline, CDR1 SGHTA and CDR2 FQGNSA. Trimming pared 6 bases from V and 8 bases from J, leaving 23 bases between. Here the CDR3 reads CASRGPGTFFGDEQFF. In nucleotides, the CDR3 is TGTGCCAGCAGGGGGCCCGGGACTTTTTTTGGGGATGAGCAGTTCTTC.

V usage is TRBV28 and J usage is TRBJ2-1; 11 bases map to TRBD1. CDR1 MDHEN and CDR2 SYDVKM come from the germline V gene. This CDR3 is 15 amino acids long. Trimming cost V 3 bases and J 7 bases; bases outside gene matches: 5. CDR3 bases: TGTGCCAGCAGTTTCGGGACAGGGGGAAAGAATGAGCAGTTCTTC. It encodes CASSFGTGGKNEQFF.

The J gene is TRBJ2-5, the V gene TRBV3-1 (or the pseudogene TRBV3-2); 10 nucleotides align to TRBD2. The V segment lost 4 bases and the J segment 5 bases; nucleotides outside the gene matches: 7. This CDR3 contains 15 residues. Germline-derived CDR1 and CDR2 are LGHDT and YNNKEL (reference sequence). The CDR3 region is CASSPPLAGVETQYF. CDR3 DNA: TGTGCCAGCAGCCCTCCGCTAGCGGGAGTGGAGACCCAGTACTTC.

This rearrangement joins TRBV29-1 to TRBJ2-1; TRBD2 agrees at 13 bases. This CDR3 region has 13 residues. V dropped 7 bases and J dropped 9; count of bases not matched to a gene: 6. Per the germline V gene, CDR1 is SQVTM and CDR2 is ANQGSEA. This chain's CDR3 is CSARTSGGGEQFF. CDR3 in DNA: TGCAGCGCCCGGACTAGCGGGGGTGGTGAGCAGTTCTTC.

V usage is TRBV7-2 and J usage is TRBJ2-2; D ambiguous. V lost 1 base and J 7 bases, leaving 10 bases between the germline ends. Germline V gene lookup returns CDR1 SGHTA and CDR2 FQGNSA. There are 14 residues in the CDR3. The CDR3 spells CASSLGAEFGELFF. The CDR3 bases are TGTGCCAGCAGCTTAGGGGCAGAGTTCGGGGAGCTGTTTTTT. Full variable domain (rest looked up from reference TRBV7-2 and TRBJ2-2): GAGVSQSPSNKVTEKGKDVELRCDPISGHTALYWYRQSLGQGLEFLIYFQGNSAPDKSGLPSDRFSAERTGGSVSTLTIQRTQQEDSAVYLCASSLGAEFGELFFGEGSRLTVL.

This clone was recorded only once. The chain uses TRBV6-5 and TRBJ2-7, with D possibly being TRBD1 (6 bases). The CDR3 runs to 15 residues. The germline V and J ends were trimmed by 3 bases and 6 bases, with 18 bases remaining between them. Germline CDR1 is MNHEY and CDR2 is SVGAGI. CDR3 sequence: CASSYSRQVTSEQYF. The CDR3 DNA sequence: TGTGCCAGCAGTTATTCGAGACAGGTCACCAGCGAGCAGTACTTC.

This rearrangement joins TRBV19 to TRBJ1-5, with D possibly TRBD1 on 6 matching bases. CDR3 size: 13 residues. CDR1 LNHDA and CDR2 SQIVND come from the germline V gene (reference sequence). V was shortened by 9 bases and J by 3 bases, with 12 bases between the two germline ends. The CDR3 reads CASTWGLNQPQHF. The CDR3, as DNA: TGTGCCAGCACTTGGGGGCTCAATCAGCCCCAGCATTTT.

The chain joins TRBV6-5 to TRBJ1-4; 9 bases align to TRBD1. The CDR3 is 14 amino acids. CDR1 MNHEY and CDR2 SVGAGI come from the germline V gene. V was clipped by 5 bases and J by 6 bases; unmatched bases: 4. As DNA, the CDR3 is TGTGCCAGCAGTCGACAGGGGGACCATGAAAAACTGTTTTTT. It encodes CASSRQGDHEKLFF.

The chain joins TRBV6-4 to TRBJ1-6, with 7 bases fitting TRBD1. CDR1 MRHNA and CDR2 SNTAGT come from the germline V gene. The CDR3 spans 14 residues. Losses at the gene ends were 4 bases for V and 10 bases for J; bases not matched to a gene: 7. This CDR3 is CASSADRAMSPLHF. In DNA form, the CDR3 reads TGTGCCAGCAGTGCCGACAGGGCAATGTCACCCCTCCACTTT.

The gene calls are TRBV5-1 and TRBJ1-1, with D tentatively TRBD1 (5 bases). The CDR3 runs 15 residues. CDR1 is SGHRS, CDR2 YFSETQ, per germline. The V gene lost 0 bases and the J gene lost 5 bases, with 14 bases spanning the gap. CDR3 DNA sequence: TGCGCCAGCAGCTTGGTCGCCGCAGGGTCGACTGAAGCTTTCTTT. Its protein is CASSLVAAGSTEAFF. The variable domain in full, completed from reference TRBV5-1 and TRBJ1-1, reads KAGVTQTPRYLIKTRGQQVTLSCSPISGHRSVSWYQQTPGQGLQFLFEYFSETQRNKGNFPGRFSGRQFSNSRSEMNVSTLELGDSALYLCASSLVAAGSTEAFFGQGTRLTVV.

This clone is a singleton in its sample. The V call is TRBV30, the J call TRBJ2-1, with 8 bases lining up with TRBD2. V gave up 2 bases and J gave up 6 bases; unmatched junction bases: 3. CDR1 is GTSNPN and CDR2 is SVGIG in the germline V gene (reference sequence). The length of the CDR3 is 13 residues. DNA for the CDR3: TGTGCCTGGAGTTCGGGGGGGGGCAATGAGCAGTTCTTC. This translates into CAWSSGGGNEQFF.

This clone was seen more than once but under ten times. The rearrangement uses TRBV9 and TRBJ1-3, with D possibly TRBD1 on 5 matching bases. CDR3 length: 16 amino acids. Germline loops: CDR1 SGDLS, CDR2 YYNGEE. Trimming removed 2 bases at V and 0 bases at J, with 12 bases between. The CDR3 loop reads CASSVGEAGSGNTIYF. Here the CDR3 DNA reads TGTGCCAGCAGCGTGGGGGAGGCGGGCTCTGGAAACACCATATATTTT.

The V and J genes are TRBV7-2 and TRBJ1-5; TRBD1 is a possible D gene (6 bases). The CDR3 is 14 residues long. Trimming pared 5 bases from V and 3 bases from J, leaving 11 bases between. Per germline, CDR1 SGHTA and CDR2 FQGNSA. The CDR3 sequence: CASSATGLNQPQHF. CDR3 sequence (DNA): TGTGCCAGCAGCGCCACAGGGCTCAATCAGCCCCAGCATTTT. The full variable domain, in which reference TRBV7-2 and TRBJ1-5 provide the parts outside the CDR3, is GAGVSQSPSNKVTEKGKDVELRCDPISGHTALYWYRQSLGQGLEFLIYFQGNSAPDKSGLPSDRFSAERTGGSVSTLTIQRTQQEDSAVYLCASSATGLNQPQHFGDGTRLSIL.

V and J are TRBV24-1 and TRBJ2-2; 8 positions agree with TRBD1. This CDR3 is built from 16 residues. With V trimmed by 4 bases and J by 3 bases, 6 bases remained unmatched. Per germline, CDR1 KGHDR and CDR2 SFDVKD. The CDR3 DNA reads as TGTGCCACCAGTGACCAGGGGGCGATTGACACCGGGGAGCTGTTTTTT. Its translation: CATSDQGAIDTGELFF.

The rearrangement joins TRBV9 to TRBJ2-1; maybe TRBD1 (5 bases). Germline V lookup: CDR1 SGDLS, CDR2 YYNGEE. Deletions cut 0 bases from V and 8 bases from J, with 6 bases between. This CDR3 contains 12 residues. CDR3 region: CASSVGGYEQFF. The CDR3 nucleotides read TGTGCCAGCAGCGTAGGGGGCTATGAGCAGTTCTTC. Combining the CDR3 with reference TRBV9 and TRBJ2-1 gives the whole variable domain DSGVTQTPKHLITATGQRVTLRCSPRSGDLSVYWYQQSLDQGLQFLIQYYNGEERAKGNILERFSAQQFPDLHSELNLSSLELGDSALYFCASSVGGYEQFFGPGTRLTVL.

The J gene is TRBJ2-1, the V gene TRBV9, with D tentatively TRBD1 (6 bases). The CDR3 is made up of 15 amino acids. Germline CDR1 SGDLS, CDR2 YYNGEE. The ends were cut back, 0 bases at V and 7 bases at J, with 14 bases in the middle. CDR3 loop: CASSVGRGSRNEQFF. CDR3 coding DNA: TGTGCCAGCAGCGTAGGCAGGGGTTCGAGAAATGAGCAGTTCTTC.

The J gene is TRBJ1-5, the V gene TRBV19, with TRBD1 as a possible D gene (6 bases). Trimming left V 1 base short and J 4 bases short, with 11 bases between. The CDR3 sequence is 15 residues long. Germline V CDR1 and CDR2: LNHDA, SQIVND (reference sequence). The CDR3 DNA is TGTGCCAGTAGTATAGGGACAGCCGTTAATCAGCCCCAGCATTTT. Protein sequence: CASSIGTAVNQPQHF. Combining the CDR3 with reference TRBV19 and TRBJ1-5 gives the whole variable domain DGGITQSPKYLFRKEGQNVTLSCEQNLNHDAMYWYRQDPGQGLRLIYYSQIVNDFQKGDIAEGYSVSREKKESFPLTVTSAQKNPTAFYLCASSIGTAVNQPQHFGDGTRLSIL.

The J gene is TRBJ1-2, the V gene TRBV7-9; the D is unclear. Trimming removed 6 bases from V and 3 bases from J, with 14 bases in between. The CDR3 covers 14 residues. Germline CDR1 SEHNR, CDR2 FQNEAQ (reference sequence). This CDR3 is CASRVNTVDYGYTF. The CDR3 bases are TGTGCCAGCAGGGTGAATACGGTCGACTATGGCTACACCTTC.

This clone has just one count. V and J are TRBV2 and TRBJ2-1, with D tentatively TRBD2 (6 bases). The germline gives CDR1 SNHLY, CDR2 FYNNEI. CDR3 length: 13 residues. V was trimmed by 8 bases and J by 3 bases, leaving 11 bases between them. CDR3 protein: CASGRDGYNEQFF. CDR3 coding DNA: TGTGCCAGCGGGCGGGATGGCTACAATGAGCAGTTCTTC.

The chain joins TRBV5-5 to TRBJ2-5, with 7 bases matching TRBD1. The CDR3 runs to 14 residues. Germline V lookup: CDR1 SGHKS, CDR2 YYEKEE (reference sequence). Trimming took 3 bases from V and 4 from J; bases not matched to a gene: 6. Here the CDR3 DNA reads TGTGCCAGCAGCTCGAGACAGGGTCCAGAGACCCAGTACTTC. Encoded protein: CASSSRQGPETQYF. Complete variable domain (other parts from reference TRBV5-5 and TRBJ2-5): DAGVTQSPTHLIKTRGQQVTLRCSPISGHKSVSWYQQVLGQGPQFIFQYYEKEERGRGNFPDRFSARQFPNYSSELNVNALLLGDSALYLCASSSRQGPETQYFGPGTRLLVL.

This clone was seen just once. This chain uses TRBV30 with TRBJ1-2; the match to TRBD1 covers 7 bases. The CDR3 runs 13 residues. V lost 3 bases to trimming and J lost 6 bases; unmatched junction nucleotides: 7. Germline loops: CDR1 GTSNPN, CDR2 SVGIG (reference sequence). In DNA, the CDR3 is TGTGCCTGGAGGACAGGGACGTACAATGGCTACACCTTC. Protein product: CAWRTGTYNGYTF. Full variable domain (outside the CDR3, taken from reference TRBV30 and TRBJ1-2): SQTIHQWPATLVQPVGSPLSLECTVEGTSNPNLYWYRQAAGRGLQLLFYSVGIGQISSEVPQNLSASRPQDRQFILSSKKLLLSDSGFYLCAWRTGTYNGYTFGSGTRLTVV.

As regards this clone: The sample holds other DNA sequences that translate to the same CDR3. V gene TRBV5-1 combines with J gene TRBJ2-5; D unresolved. The length of the CDR3 is 11 residues. Trimming removed 2 bases from V and 5 bases from J, with 4 bases in between. Per germline, CDR1 SGHRS and CDR2 YFSETQ. CDR3 region: CASSFRETQYF. Here the CDR3 DNA reads TGCGCCAGCAGCTTTCGGGAGACCCAGTACTTC.

The rearrangement links TRBV6-5 to TRBJ2-7; D is possibly TRBD1 (6 bases). Germline CDR1 reads MNHEY; CDR2 reads SVGAGI. The CDR3 covers 15 residues. Trimming pared 4 bases from V and 1 base from J, leaving 14 bases between. CDR3 nucleotides: TGTGCCAGCAGTTCCATTCGAACAGGGTCCTACGAGCAGTACTTC. It codes for CASSSIRTGSYEQYF.

The CDR3 sequence: CASSSPGTGVQRPQHF. The CDR3 nucleotides read TGTGCCAGCAGTTCCCCCGGGACAGGTGTGCAGAGGCCCCAGCATTTT. The rearrangement links TRBV28 to TRBJ1-5, with 8 bases identical to TRBD1. The CDR3 runs 16 residues. V was pared by 4 bases and J by 9 bases, with 14 bases of the junction left unmatched. CDR1 MDHEN and CDR2 SYDVKM come from the germline V gene.

The chain links TRBV29-1 to TRBJ1-2, with 8 bases that match TRBD1. The junction had 8 bases not matched to a gene; V was cut back by 6 bases and J by 8 bases. Germline-derived CDR1 and CDR2 are SQVTM and ANQGSEA. This CDR3 has 12 amino acids. CDR3 nucleotides: TGCAGCGTGGGACAGGAACTAATCGGCTACACCTTC. This codes for CSVGQELIGYTF.

The genes are TRBV5-1 and TRBJ1-1; TRBD1 aligns across 7 bases. CDR3 size: 16 residues. The germline gives CDR1 SGHRS, CDR2 YFSETQ. Trimming cost V 0 bases and J 0 bases; bases outside gene matches: 5. CDR3 region: CASSLAGGTVNTEAFF. In DNA form, the CDR3 reads TGCGCCAGCAGCTTGGCGGGTGGGACAGTGAACACTGAAGCTTTCTTT.

This chain connects TRBV12-5 to TRBJ1-2, with 8 bases fitting TRBD1. The CDR3 is made up of 16 amino acids. CDR1 and CDR2 (germline): LGHNT, FRNRAP. J gave up 1 base and V 0 bases, and 4 bases lay outside the gene matches. CDR3 loop: CASGLVRDRINYGYTF. Written as DNA, the CDR3 is TGTGCTAGTGGTTTGGTCCGGGACAGGATTAACTATGGCTACACCTTC.